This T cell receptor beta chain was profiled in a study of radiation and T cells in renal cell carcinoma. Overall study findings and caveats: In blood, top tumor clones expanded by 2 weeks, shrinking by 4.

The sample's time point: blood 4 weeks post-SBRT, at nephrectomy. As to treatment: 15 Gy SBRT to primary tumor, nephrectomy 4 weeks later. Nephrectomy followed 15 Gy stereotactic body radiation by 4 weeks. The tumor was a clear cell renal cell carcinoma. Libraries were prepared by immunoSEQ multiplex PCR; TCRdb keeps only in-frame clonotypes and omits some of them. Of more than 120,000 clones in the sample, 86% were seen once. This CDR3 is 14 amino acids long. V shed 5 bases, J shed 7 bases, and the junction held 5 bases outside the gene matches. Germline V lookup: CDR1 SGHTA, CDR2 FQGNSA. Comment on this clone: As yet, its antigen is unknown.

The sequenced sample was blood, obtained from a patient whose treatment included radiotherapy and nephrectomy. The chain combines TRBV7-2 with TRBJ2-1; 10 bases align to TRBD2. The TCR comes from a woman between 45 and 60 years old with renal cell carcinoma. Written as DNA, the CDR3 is TGTGCCAGCAGCGGGACTAGCGAGTTTAATGAGCAGTTCTTC. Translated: CASSGTSEFNEQFF.